This TCR beta chain is from a study of blood T cell repertoires in COVID-19. Study information: Both acute and convalescent COVID-19 samples were obtained from the United States, Italy and Spain.

Profiled with immunoSEQ multiplex PCR; TCRdb holds only in-frame clones, not every one. The table lists over 200,000 clones, roughly 78% of them singletons, with 9.5% to 15% in the top ten. This receptor was obtained from a middle-aged woman with acute or convalescent COVID-19. Sequenced input: peripheral blood.

Written as DNA, the CDR3 is TGCGCCAGCAGCCCCATTCCGGGACAGGGGGACACTGAAGCTTTCTTT. This translates into CASSPIPGQGDTEAFF. The chain joins TRBV5-1 to TRBJ1-1, with 11 bases that match TRBD1. CDR3 length equals 16 residues. The ends lost 4 bases at V and 3 bases at J; junction bases unmatched: 8. Germline lookup yields CDR1 SGHRS and CDR2 YFSETQ.